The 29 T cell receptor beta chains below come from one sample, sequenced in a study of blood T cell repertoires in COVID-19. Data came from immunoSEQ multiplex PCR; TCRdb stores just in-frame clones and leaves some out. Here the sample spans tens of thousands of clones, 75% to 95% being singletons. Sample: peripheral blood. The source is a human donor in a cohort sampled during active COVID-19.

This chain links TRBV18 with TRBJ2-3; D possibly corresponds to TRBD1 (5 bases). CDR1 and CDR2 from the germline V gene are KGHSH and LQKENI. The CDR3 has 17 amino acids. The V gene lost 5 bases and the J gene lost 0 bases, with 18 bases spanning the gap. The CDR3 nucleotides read TGTGCCAGCTCATGGCAGGGTGGCATTGCTAGCACAGATACGCAGTATTTT. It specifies CASSWQGGIASTDTQYF.

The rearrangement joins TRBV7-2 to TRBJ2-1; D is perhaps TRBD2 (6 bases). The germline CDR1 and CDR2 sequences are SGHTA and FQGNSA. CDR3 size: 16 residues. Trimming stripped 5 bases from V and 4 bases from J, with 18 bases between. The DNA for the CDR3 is TGTGCCAGCAGCCCCTCGGTTCGGGGGAGTTACAATGAGCAGTTCTTC. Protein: CASSPSVRGSYNEQFF.

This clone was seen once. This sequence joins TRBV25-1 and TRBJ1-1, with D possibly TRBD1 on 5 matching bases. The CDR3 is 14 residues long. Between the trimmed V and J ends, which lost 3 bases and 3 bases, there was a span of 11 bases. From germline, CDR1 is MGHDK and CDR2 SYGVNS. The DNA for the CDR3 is TGTGCCAGCAGTGAGGACGGACATTACACTGAAGCTTTCTTT. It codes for CASSEDGHYTEAFF.

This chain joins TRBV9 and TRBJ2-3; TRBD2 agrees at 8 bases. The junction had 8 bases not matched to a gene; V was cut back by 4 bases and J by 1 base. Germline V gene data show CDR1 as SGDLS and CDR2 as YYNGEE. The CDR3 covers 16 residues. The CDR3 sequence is CASSPFSGGGTDTQYF. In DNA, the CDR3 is TGTGCCAGCAGCCCTTTCAGCGGGGGCGGCACAGATACGCAGTATTTT.

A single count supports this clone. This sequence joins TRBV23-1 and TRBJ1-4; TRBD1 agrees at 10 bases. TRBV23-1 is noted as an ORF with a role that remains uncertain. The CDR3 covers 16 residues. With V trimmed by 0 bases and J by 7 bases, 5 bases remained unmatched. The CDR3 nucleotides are TGCGCCAGCAGTCAATCGGGGGACAGGGGTGGTGAAAAACTGTTTTTT. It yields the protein CASSQSGDRGGEKLFF.

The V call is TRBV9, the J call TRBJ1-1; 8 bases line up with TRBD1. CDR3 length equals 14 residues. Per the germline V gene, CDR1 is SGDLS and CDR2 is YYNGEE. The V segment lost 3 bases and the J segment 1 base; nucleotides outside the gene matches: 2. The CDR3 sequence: CASSGQGRNTEAFF. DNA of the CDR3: TGTGCCAGCAGCGGACAGGGGCGGAACACTGAAGCTTTCTTT.

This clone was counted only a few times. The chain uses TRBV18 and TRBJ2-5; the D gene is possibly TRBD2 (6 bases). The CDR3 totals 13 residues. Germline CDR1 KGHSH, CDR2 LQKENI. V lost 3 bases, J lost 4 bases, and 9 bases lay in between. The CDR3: CASSPNGGETQYF. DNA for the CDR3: TGTGCCAGCTCACCTAACGGGGGAGAGACCCAGTACTTC.

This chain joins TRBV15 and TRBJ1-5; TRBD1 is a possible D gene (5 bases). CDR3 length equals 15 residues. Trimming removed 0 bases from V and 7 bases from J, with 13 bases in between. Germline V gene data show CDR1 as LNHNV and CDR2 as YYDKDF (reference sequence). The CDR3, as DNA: TGTGCCACCAGCAGAGATCCAGGCAGGGAACAGCCCCAGCATTTT. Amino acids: CATSRDPGREQPQHF.

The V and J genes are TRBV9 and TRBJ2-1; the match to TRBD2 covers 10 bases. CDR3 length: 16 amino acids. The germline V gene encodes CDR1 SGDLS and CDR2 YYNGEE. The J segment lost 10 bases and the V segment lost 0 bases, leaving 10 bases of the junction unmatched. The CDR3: CASSVEGSSGGREQFF. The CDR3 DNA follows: TGTGCCAGCAGCGTAGAGGGGTCTAGCGGGGGTCGAGAGCAGTTCTTC.

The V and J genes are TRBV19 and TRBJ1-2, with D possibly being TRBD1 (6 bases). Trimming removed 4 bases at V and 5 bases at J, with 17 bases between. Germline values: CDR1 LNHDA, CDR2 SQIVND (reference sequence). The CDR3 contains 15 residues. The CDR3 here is CASSTMAGAMYGYTF. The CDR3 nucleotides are TGTGCCAGTAGTACAATGGCGGGGGCTATGTATGGCTACACCTTC.

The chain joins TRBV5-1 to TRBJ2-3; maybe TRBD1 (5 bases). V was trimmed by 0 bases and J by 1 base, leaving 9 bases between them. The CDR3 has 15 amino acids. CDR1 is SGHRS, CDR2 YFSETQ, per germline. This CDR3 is CASSLDRRGTDTQYF. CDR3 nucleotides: TGCGCCAGCAGCTTGGATCGCAGGGGCACAGATACGCAGTATTTT.

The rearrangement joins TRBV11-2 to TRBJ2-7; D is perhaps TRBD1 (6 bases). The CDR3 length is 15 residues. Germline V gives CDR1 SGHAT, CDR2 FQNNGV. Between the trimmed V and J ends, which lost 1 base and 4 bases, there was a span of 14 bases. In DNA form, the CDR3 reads TGTGCCAGCAGCTTAGCCGCCGGACAGTCATACGAGCAGTACTTC. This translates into CASSLAAGQSYEQYF.

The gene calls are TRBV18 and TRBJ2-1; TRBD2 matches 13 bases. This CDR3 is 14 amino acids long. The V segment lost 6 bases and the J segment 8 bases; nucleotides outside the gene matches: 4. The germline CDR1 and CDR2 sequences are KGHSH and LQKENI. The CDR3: CASSRTSGGDEQFF. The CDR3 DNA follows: TGTGCCAGCTCTCGGACTAGCGGGGGCGATGAGCAGTTCTTC.

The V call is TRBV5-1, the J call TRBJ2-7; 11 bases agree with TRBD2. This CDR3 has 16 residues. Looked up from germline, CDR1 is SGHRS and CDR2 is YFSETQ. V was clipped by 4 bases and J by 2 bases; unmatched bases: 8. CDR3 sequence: CASSRLAGGQTYEQYF. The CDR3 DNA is TGCGCCAGCAGCAGGCTAGCGGGGGGCCAGACCTACGAGCAGTACTTC.

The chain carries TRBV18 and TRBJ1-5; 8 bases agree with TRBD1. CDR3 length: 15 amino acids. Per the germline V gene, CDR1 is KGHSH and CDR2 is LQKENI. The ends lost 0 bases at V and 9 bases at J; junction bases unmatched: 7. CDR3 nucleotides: TGTGCCAGCTCACCACCCGGGACAGGACTTGGGCCCCAGCATTTT. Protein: CASSPPGTGLGPQHF.

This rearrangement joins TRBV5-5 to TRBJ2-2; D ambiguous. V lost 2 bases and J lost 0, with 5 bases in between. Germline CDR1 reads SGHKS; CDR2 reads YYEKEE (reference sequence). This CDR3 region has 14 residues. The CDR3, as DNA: TGTGCCAGCAGCTTAATAACGAACACCGGGGAGCTGTTTTTT. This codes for CASSLITNTGELFF.

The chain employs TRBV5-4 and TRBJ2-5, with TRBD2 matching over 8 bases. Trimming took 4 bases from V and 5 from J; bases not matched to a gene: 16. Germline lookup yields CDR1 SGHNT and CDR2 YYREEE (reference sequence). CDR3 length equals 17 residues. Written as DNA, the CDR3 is TGTGCCAGCAGCCTTGGCGAAAATAGCGGGGATTGGGAGACCCAGTACTTC. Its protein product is CASSLGENSGDWETQYF.

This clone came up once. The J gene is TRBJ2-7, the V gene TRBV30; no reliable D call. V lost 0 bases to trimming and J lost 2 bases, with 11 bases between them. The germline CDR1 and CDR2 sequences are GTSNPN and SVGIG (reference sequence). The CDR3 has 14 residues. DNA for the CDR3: TGTGCCTGGAGTGTAAGAGTTCCTCCCTACGAGCAGTACTTC. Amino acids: CAWSVRVPPYEQYF.

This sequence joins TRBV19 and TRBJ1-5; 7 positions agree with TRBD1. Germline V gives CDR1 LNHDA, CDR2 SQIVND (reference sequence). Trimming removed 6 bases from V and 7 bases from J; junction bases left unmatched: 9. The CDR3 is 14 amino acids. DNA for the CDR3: TGTGCCAGTAGACCAGGGACAGTAGAACAGCCCCAGCATTTT. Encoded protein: CASRPGTVEQPQHF. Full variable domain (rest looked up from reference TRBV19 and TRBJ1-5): DGGITQSPKYLFRKEGQNVTLSCEQNLNHDAMYWYRQDPGQGLRLIYYSQIVNDFQKGDIAEGYSVSREKKESFPLTVTSAQKNPTAFYLCASRPGTVEQPQHFGDGTRLSIL.

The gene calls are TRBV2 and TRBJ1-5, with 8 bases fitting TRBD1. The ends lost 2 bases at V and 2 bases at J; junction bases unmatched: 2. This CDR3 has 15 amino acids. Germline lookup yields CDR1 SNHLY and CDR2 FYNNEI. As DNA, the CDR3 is TGTGCCAGCAGTGAAACAGGGGGAGGCAATCAGCCCCAGCATTTT. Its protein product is CASSETGGGNQPQHF. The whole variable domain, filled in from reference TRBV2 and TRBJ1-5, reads EPEVTQTPSHQVTQMGQEVILRCVPISNHLYFYWYRQILGQKVEFLVSFYNNEISEKSEIFDDQFSVERPDGSNFTLKIRSTKLEDSAMYFCASSETGGGNQPQHFGDGTRLSIL.

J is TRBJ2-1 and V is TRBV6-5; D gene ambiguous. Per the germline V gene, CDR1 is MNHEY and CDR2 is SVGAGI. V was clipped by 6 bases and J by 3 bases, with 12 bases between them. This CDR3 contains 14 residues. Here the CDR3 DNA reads TGTGCCAGCAGCGCAATCGACAACTACAATGAGCAGTTCTTC. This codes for CASSAIDNYNEQFF.

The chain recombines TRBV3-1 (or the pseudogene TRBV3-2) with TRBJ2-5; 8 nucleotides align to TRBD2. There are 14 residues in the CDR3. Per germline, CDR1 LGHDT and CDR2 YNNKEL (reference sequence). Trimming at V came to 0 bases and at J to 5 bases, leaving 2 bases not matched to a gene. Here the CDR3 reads CASSQDTGGETQYF. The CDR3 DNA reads TGTGCCAGCAGCCAAGATACGGGAGGGGAGACCCAGTACTTC.

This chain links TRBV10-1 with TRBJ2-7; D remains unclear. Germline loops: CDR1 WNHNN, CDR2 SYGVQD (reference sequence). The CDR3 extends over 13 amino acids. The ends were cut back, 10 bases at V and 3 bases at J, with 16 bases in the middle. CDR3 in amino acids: CATIGFTLYEQYF. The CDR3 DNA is TGCGCCACCATCGGGTTTACCCTCTACGAGCAGTACTTC.

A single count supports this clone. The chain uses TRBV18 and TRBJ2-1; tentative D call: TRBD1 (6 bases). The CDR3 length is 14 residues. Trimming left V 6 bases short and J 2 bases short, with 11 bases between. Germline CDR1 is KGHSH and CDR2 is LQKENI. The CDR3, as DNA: TGTGCCAGCTCCCTATGGGACACCTACAATGAGCAGTTCTTC. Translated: CASSLWDTYNEQFF.

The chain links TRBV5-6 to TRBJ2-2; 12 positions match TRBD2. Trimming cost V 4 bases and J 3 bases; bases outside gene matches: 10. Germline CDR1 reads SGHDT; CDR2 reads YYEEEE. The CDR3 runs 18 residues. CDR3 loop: CASSLLPSGGAYTGELFF. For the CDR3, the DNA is TGTGCCAGCAGCCTCCTTCCTAGCGGGGGGGCCTACACCGGGGAGCTGTTTTTT.

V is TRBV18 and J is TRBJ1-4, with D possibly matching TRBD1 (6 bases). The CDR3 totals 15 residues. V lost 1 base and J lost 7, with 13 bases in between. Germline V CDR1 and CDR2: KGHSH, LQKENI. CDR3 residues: CASSPQGGLTEKLFF. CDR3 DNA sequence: TGTGCCAGCTCACCACAGGGGGGGTTGACTGAAAAACTGTTTTTT.

DNA for the CDR3: TGTGCCACCACCGGGGGAGCGAATTCCGGGGAGCTGTTTTTT. It specifies CATTGGANSGELFF. This rearrangement joins TRBV15 to TRBJ2-2; perhaps TRBD2 as D (6 bases). The CDR3 totals 14 residues. V shed 7 bases and J shed 6 bases, with 15 bases lying between them. Per the germline V gene, CDR1 is LNHNV and CDR2 is YYDKDF (reference sequence).

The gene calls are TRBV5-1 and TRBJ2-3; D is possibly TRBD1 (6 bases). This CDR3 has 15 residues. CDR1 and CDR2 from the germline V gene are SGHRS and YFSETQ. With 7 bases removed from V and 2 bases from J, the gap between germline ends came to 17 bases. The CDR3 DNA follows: TGCGCCAGCCGGGCTACAGGGATGGCCACAGATACGCAGTATTTT. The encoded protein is CASRATGMATDTQYF.

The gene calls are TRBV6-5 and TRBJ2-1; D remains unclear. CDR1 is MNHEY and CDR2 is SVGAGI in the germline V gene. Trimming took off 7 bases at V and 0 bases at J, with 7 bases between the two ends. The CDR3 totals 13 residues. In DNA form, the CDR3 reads TGTGCCAGCACTTCCAGCTCCTACAATGAGCAGTTCTTC. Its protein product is CASTSSSYNEQFF.